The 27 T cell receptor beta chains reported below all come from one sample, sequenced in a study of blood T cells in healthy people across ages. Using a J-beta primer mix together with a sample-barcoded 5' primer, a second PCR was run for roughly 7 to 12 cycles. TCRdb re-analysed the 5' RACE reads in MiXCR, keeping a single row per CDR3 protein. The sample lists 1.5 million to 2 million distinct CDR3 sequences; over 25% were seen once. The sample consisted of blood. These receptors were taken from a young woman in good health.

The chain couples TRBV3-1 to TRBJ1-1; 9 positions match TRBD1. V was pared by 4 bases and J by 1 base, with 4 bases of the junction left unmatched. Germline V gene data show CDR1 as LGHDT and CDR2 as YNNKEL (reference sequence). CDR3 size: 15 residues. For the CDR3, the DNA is TGTGCCAGCAGCCCCATGGGACAGGGGAACACTGAAGCTTTCTTT. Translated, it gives CASSPMGQGNTEAFF.

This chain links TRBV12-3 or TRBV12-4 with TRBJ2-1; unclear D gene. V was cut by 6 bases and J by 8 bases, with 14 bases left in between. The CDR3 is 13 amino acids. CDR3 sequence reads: CASSSVSGDEQFF. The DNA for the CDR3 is TGTGCCAGCAGCAGCGTTAGTGGCGATGAGCAGTTCTTC.

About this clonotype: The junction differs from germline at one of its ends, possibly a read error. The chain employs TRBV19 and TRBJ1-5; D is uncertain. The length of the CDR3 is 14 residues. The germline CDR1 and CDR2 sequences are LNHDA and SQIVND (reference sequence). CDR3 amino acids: CASSILDFNHPQHF. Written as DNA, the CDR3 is TGTGCCAGTAGTATCCTTGACTTCAATCATCCCCAGCATTTT.

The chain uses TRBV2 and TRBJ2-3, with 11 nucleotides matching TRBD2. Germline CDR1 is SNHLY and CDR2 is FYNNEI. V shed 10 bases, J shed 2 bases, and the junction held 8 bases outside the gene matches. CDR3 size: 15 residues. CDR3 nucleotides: TGTGCCACCCCGGGACTAGCGGACTTCACAGATACGCAGTATTTT. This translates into CATPGLADFTDTQYF.

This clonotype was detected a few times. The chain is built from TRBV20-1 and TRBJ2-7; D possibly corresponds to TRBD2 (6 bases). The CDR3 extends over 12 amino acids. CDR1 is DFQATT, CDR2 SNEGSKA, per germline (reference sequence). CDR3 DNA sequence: TGCAGGGCAGTGGGGGGTGAGGTCGAGCAGTACTTC. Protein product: CRAVGGEVEQYF.

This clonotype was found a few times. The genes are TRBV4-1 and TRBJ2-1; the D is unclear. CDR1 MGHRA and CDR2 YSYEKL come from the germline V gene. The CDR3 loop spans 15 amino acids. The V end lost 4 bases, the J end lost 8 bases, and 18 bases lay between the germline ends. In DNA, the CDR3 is TGCGCCAGCAGCCTCCAAAGTATAGAGGCCGATGAGCAGTTCTTC. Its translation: CASSLQSIEADEQFF.

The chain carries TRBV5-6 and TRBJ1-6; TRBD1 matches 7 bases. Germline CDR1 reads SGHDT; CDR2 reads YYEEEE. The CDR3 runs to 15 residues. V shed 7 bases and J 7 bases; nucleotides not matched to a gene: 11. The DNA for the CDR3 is TGTGCCAGCGGACAAGGGGGCAACGGGAATTCACCCCTCCACTTT. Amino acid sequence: CASGQGGNGNSPLHF.

The CDR3 bases are TGTGCCAGCAGTCGAGGGGACGGTGAAAAACTGTTTTTT. Residues: CASSRGDGEKLFF. The chain has TRBV7-9 and TRBJ1-4, with D possibly TRBD1 on 5 matching bases. This CDR3 is built from 13 residues. V was clipped by 6 bases and J by 7 bases, with 12 bases between them. Germline CDR1 is SEHNR and CDR2 is FQNEAQ (reference sequence).

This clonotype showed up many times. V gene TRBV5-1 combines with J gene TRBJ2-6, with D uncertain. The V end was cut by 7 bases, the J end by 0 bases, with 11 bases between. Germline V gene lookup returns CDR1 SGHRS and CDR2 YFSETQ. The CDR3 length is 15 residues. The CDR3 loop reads CASGPDHSGANVLTF. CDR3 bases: TGCGCCAGCGGCCCCGACCACTCTGGGGCCAACGTCCTGACTTTC.

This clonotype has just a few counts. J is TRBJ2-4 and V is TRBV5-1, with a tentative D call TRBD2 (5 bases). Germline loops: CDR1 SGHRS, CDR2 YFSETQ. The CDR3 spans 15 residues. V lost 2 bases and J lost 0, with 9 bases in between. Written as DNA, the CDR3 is TGCGCCAGCAGCTTCGGGGTTCGAGCCAAAAACATTCAGTACTTC. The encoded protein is CASSFGVRAKNIQYF.

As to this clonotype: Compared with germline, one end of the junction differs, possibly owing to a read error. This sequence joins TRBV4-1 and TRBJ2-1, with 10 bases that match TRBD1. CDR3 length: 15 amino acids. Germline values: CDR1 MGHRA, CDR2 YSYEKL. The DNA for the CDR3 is TGCGCCAGCAGCAAAGACAGGGGGCTCTACAATGAGCAGTTCTTC. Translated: CASSKDRGLYNEQFF.

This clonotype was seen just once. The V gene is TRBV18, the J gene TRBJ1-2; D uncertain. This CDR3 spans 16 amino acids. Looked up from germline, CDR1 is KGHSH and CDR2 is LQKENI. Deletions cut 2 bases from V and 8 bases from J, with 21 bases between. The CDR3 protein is CASSPRTTDSQYGYTF. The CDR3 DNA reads TGTGCCAGCTCACCAAGAACCACAGACTCTCAGTACGGCTACACCTTC.

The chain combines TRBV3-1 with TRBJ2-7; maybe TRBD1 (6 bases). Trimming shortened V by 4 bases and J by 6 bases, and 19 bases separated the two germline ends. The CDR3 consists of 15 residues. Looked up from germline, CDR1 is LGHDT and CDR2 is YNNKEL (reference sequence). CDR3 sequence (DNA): TGTGCCAGCAGCCGCTCCGGGACAAGTTCCATCGAGCAGTACTTC. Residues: CASSRSGTSSIEQYF.

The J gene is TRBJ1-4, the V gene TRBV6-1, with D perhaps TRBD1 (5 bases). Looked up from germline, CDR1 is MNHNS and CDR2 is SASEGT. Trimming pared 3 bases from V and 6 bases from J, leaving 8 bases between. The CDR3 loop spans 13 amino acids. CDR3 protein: CASSEGVYEKLFF. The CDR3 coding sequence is TGTGCCAGCAGTGAGGGGGTGTATGAAAAACTGTTTTTT.

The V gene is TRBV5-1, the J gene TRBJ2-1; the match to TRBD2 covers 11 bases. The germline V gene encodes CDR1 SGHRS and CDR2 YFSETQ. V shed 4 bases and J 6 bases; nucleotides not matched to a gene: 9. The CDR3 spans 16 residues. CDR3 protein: CASSGPGTSGGNEQFF. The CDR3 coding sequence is TGCGCCAGCAGCGGGCCGGGGACTAGCGGCGGCAATGAGCAGTTCTTC. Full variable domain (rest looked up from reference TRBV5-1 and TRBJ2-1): KAGVTQTPRYLIKTRGQQVTLSCSPISGHRSVSWYQQTPGQGLQFLFEYFSETQRNKGNFPGRFSGRQFSNSRSEMNVSTLELGDSALYLCASSGPGTSGGNEQFFGPGTRLTVL.

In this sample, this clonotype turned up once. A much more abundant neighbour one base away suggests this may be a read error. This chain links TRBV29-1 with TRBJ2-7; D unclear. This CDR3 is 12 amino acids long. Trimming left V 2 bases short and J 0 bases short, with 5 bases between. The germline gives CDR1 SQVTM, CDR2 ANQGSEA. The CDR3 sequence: CSVEQPSYEQYF. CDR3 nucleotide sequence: TGCAGCGTTGAACAGCCCTCCTACGAGCAGTACTTC.

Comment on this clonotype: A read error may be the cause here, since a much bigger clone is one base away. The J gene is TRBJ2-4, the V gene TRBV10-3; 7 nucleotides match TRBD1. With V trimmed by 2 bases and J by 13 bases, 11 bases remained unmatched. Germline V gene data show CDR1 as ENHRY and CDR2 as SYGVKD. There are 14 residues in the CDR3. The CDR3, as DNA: TGTGCCATCAGTGAGAGGGACAGCAACAATGAGCAGTACTTC. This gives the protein CAISERDSNNEQYF.

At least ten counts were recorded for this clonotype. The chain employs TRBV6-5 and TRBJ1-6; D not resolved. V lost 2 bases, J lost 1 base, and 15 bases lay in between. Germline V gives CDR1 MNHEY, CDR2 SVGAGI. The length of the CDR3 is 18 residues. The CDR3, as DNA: TGTGCCAGCAGTTACAGCGCAAGCGGCAGGTCCTATAATTCACCCCTCCACTTT. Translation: CASSYSASGRSYNSPLHF.

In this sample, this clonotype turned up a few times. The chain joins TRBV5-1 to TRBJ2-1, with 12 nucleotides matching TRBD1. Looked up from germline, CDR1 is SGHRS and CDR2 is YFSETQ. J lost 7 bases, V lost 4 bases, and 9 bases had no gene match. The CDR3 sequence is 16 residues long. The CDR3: CASSPTSGQGANEQFF. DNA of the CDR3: TGCGCCAGCAGCCCTACTTCGGGACAGGGGGCGAATGAGCAGTTCTTC.

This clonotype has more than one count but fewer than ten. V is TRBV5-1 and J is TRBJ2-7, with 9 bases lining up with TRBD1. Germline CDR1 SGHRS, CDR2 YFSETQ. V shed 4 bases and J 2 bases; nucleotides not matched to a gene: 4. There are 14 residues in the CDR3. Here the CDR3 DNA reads TGCGCCAGCAGCCATAGGACAGGGGCCTACGAGCAGTACTTC. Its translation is CASSHRTGAYEQYF. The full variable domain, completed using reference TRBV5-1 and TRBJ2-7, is KAGVTQTPRYLIKTRGQQVTLSCSPISGHRSVSWYQQTPGQGLQFLFEYFSETQRNKGNFPGRFSGRQFSNSRSEMNVSTLELGDSALYLCASSHRTGAYEQYFGPGTRLTVT.

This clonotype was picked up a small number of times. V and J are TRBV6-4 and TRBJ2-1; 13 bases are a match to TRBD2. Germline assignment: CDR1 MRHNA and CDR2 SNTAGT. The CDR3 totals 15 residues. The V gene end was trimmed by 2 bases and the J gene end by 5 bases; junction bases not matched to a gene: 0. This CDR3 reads CASSDGTSGDNEQFF. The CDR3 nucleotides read TGTGCCAGCAGTGACGGGACTAGCGGGGACAATGAGCAGTTCTTC.

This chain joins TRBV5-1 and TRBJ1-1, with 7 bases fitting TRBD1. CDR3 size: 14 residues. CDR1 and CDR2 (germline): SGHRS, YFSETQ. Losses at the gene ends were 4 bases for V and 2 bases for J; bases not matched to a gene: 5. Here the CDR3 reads CASSVQGINTEAFF. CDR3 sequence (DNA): TGCGCCAGCAGCGTACAGGGGATAAACACTGAAGCTTTCTTT.

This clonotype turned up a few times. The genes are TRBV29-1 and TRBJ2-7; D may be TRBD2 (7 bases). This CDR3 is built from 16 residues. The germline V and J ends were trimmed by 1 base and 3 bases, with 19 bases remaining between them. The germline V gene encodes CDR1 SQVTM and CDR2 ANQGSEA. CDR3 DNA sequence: TGCAGCGTTGAAGCGGCGGGGAGGGCAGGGGTCTACGAGCAGTACTTC. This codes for CSVEAAGRAGVYEQYF.

CDR3 residues: CASSSPAVNSPLHF. Written as DNA, the CDR3 is TGTGCCAGCAGCTCGCCGGCGGTGAATTCACCCCTCCACTTT. This chain joins TRBV11-2 and TRBJ1-6; D unclear. The CDR3 contains 14 residues. V lost 4 bases and J lost 7, with 11 bases in between. From germline, CDR1 is SGHAT and CDR2 FQNNGV.

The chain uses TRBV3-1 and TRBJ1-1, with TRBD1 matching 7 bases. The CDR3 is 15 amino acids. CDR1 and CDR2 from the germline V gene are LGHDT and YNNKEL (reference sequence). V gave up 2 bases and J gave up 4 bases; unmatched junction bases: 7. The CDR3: CASSQNDRVGTEAFF. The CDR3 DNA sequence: TGTGCCAGCAGCCAAAACGACAGGGTAGGCACTGAAGCTTTCTTT.

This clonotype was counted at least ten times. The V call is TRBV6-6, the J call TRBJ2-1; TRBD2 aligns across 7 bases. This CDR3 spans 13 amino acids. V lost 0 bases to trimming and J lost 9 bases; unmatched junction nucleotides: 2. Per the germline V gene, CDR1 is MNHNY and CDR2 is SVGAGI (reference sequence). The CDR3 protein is CASSYSTGGEQFF. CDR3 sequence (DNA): TGTGCCAGCAGTTACTCAACGGGGGGTGAGCAGTTCTTC.

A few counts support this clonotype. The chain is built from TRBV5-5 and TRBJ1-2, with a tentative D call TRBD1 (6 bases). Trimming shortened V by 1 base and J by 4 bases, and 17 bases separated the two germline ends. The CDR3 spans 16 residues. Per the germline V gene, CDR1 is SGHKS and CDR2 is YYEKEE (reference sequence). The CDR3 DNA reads TGTGCCAGCAGCTTGAGTTTGGCGGGGGCTCTCTATGGCTACACCTTC. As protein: CASSLSLAGALYGYTF.